This T cell receptor beta chain was captured by sequencing in a study of cytomegalovirus exposure and HLA in healthy donors. Study-wide points: About 150 TCR beta chains were listed as cytomegalovirus-associated. Follow-up analysis later connected one missense variant in DCLRE1C with trimming of TCR beta V- and J-genes. Exclusion applied to some V segments, including TRBV6-2 and TRBV6-3, as they were indistinguishable.

PCR amplification relied on 60 Vbeta primers (plus 13 Jbeta primers). Produced via immunoSEQ multiplex PCR; TCRdb's table is partial and in-frame only. The table shows under 200,000 clones, with 60% to 80% occurring only once. V was cut by 0 bases and J by 7 bases, with 12 bases left in between. From germline, CDR1 is KGHSH and CDR2 LQKENI. This CDR3 comprises 14 residues. Concerning this clone: Its specificity is unknown.

The chain couples TRBV18 to TRBJ1-2, with TRBD1 as a possible D gene (6 bases). This receptor was taken from a woman younger than 45 in good health and CMV-seronegative. The sample comprised PBMCs. In nucleotides, the CDR3 is TGTGCCAGCTCACCACCGAACAGGGTTGGTGGCTACACCTTC. Protein: CASSPPNRVGGYTF.